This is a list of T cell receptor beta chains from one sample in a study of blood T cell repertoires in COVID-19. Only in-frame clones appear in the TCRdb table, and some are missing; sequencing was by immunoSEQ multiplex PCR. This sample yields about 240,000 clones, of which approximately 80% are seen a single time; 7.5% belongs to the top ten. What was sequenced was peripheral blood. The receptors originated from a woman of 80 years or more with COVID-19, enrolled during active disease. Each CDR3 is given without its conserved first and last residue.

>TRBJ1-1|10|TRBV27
ASKGGNTEAF
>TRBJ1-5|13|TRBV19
ASSLDRESNQPQH
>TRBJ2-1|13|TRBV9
ASSVRGTGGKEQF
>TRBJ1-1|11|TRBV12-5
ASGLVRGTEAF
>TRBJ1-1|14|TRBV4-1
ASSQGQGDGGTEAF
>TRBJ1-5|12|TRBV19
ASSIGQGTQPQH
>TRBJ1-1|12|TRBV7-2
ASSLVRGSTEAF
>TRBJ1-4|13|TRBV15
ATSRPKGFDEKLF
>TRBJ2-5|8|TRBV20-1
SAKSGTQY
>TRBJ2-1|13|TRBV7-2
ASSLFLLTYNEQF
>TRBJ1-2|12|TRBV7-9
ASSIGTARYGYT
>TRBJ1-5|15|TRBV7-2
ASSLEERGYYNQPQH
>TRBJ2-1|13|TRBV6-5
ASSYFAGAYNEQF
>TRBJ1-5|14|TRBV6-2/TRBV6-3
ASSRQGLVGNQPQH
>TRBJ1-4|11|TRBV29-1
SVGRGQNEKLF
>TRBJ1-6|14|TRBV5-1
ASSRGQGKDNSPLH
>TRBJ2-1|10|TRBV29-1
SVSGARNEQF
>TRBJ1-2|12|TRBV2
ASRGTGGNYGYT
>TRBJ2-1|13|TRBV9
ASSVSGTYYNEQF
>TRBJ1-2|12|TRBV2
ASSVGQSNYGYT
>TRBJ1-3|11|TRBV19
ASSATGSNTIY
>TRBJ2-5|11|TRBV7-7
ASSLTPQETQY
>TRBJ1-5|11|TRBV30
AWNTGISQPQH
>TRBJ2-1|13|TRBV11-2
ASSPGSAFDNEQF
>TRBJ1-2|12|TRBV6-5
ASTRTGTGKGYT
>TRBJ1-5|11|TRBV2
ASRLDRYQPQH
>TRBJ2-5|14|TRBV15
ATSRDRGGAQETQY
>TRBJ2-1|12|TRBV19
ASSIDLASDEQF
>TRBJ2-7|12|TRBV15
ATSRVGGTYEQY
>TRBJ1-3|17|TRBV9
ASSVAPAVLRTTGNTIY
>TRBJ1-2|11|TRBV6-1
ASSETVNYGYT
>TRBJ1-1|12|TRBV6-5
ASSTGQGNTEAF
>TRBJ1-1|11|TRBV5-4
ASSLAWNTEAF
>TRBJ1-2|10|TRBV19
ASSMVLRGYT
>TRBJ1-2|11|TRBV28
ASGRDRDYGYT
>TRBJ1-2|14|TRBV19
ASSIVGQGLLYGYT
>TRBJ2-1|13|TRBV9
ASSPRTGSYNEQF